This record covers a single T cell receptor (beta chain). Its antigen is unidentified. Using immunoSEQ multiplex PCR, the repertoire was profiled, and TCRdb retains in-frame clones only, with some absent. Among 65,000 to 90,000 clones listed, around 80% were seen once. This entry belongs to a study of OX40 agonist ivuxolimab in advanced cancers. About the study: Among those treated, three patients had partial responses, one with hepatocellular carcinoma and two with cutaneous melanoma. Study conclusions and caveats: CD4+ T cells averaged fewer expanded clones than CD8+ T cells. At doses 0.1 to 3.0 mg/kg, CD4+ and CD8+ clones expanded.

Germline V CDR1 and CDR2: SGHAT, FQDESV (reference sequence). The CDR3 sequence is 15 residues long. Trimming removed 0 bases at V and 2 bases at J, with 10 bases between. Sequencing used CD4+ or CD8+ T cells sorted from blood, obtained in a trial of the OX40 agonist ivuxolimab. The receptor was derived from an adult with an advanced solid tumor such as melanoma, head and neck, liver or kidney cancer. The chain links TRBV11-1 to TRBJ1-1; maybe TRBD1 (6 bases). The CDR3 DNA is TGTGCCAGCAGCTTAGCTCCGGGACAAAACACTGAAGCTTTCTTT. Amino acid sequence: CASSLAPGQNTEAFF.